These 10 T cell receptor beta chains came from one sample sequenced in a study of cytomegalovirus exposure and HLA in healthy donors. In the PCR, 60 Vbeta and 13 Jbeta primers were used. Profiled with immunoSEQ multiplex PCR; TCRdb holds only in-frame clones, not every one. The sample has tens of thousands of clones; about 72% are singletons. Sequencing was performed on PBMCs. These receptors were taken from a woman aged 25 to 39 in good health and CMV-seropositive.

In this sample, this clone turned up once. V and J are TRBV18 and TRBJ1-1, with D perhaps matching TRBD1 (5 bases). Germline CDR1 KGHSH, CDR2 LQKENI. This CDR3 has 15 amino acids. Trimming stripped 3 bases from V and 4 bases from J, with 15 bases between. This CDR3 is CASSPGGTSVTEAFF. As DNA, the CDR3 is TGTGCCAGCTCACCTGGGGGGACTTCTGTCACTGAAGCTTTCTTT.

V and J are TRBV7-9 and TRBJ2-3; tentative D call: TRBD2 (6 bases). Trimming stripped 2 bases from V and 2 bases from J, with 14 bases between. The germline CDR1 and CDR2 sequences are SEHNR and FQNEAQ (reference sequence). This CDR3 contains 16 residues. The CDR3 DNA reads as TGTGCCAGCAGCTTACAGGCGGGGCTTACCACAGATACGCAGTATTTT. Translating gives CASSLQAGLTTDTQYF. Full variable domain (missing parts from reference TRBV7-9 and TRBJ2-3): DTGVSQNPRHKITKRGQNVTFRCDPISEHNRLYWYRQTLGQGPEFLTYFQNEAQLEKSRLLSDRFSAERPKGSFSTLEIQRTEQGDSAMYLCASSLQAGLTTDTQYFGPGTRLTVL.

The sample holds one count of this clone. The J gene is TRBJ2-2, the V gene TRBV7-9; no definite D call. The germline gives CDR1 SEHNR, CDR2 FQNEAQ (reference sequence). V gave up 1 base and J gave up 7 bases, with 13 bases separating them. The CDR3 runs 15 residues. In DNA, the CDR3 is TGTGCCAGCAGCTTAGTACAGTCGATGATCGGGGAGCTGTTTTTT. Translation gives CASSLVQSMIGELFF.

The V and J genes are TRBV5-4 and TRBJ1-2, with 10 bases lining up with TRBD1. V was pared by 0 bases and J by 7 bases, with 12 bases of the junction left unmatched. CDR3 length: 17 amino acids. CDR1 and CDR2 (germline): SGHNT, YYREEE (reference sequence). This CDR3 is CASSLGTGGSGGGGYTF. The CDR3 DNA reads as TGTGCCAGCAGCTTGGGGACAGGGGGTTCGGGCGGTGGTGGCTACACCTTC. The full variable domain, completed using reference TRBV5-4 and TRBJ1-2, is ETGVTQSPTHLIKTRGQQVTLRCSSQSGHNTVSWYQQALGQGPQFIFQYYREEENGRGNFPPRFSGLQFPNYSSELNVNALELDDSALYLCASSLGTGGSGGGGYTFGSGTRLTVV.

This rearrangement joins TRBV19 to TRBJ1-5; TRBD1 is a possible D gene (5 bases). The CDR3 is made up of 16 amino acids. Trimming removed 3 bases from V and 0 bases from J, with 12 bases in between. The germline V gene has CDR1 LNHDA and CDR2 SQIVND (reference sequence). The CDR3 nucleotides are TGTGCCAGTAGTATTGAGGCAGGGTATAGCAATCAGCCCCAGCATTTT. It codes for CASSIEAGYSNQPQHF.

The chain couples TRBV11-2 to TRBJ1-2, with D hard to call. CDR3 length: 13 amino acids. Germline V gene lookup returns CDR1 SGHAT and CDR2 FQNNGV. The V end lost 2 bases, the J end lost 4 bases, and 8 bases lay between the germline ends. This CDR3 is CASSLPGFYGYTF. The CDR3 DNA follows: TGTGCCAGCAGCTTACCAGGATTCTATGGCTACACCTTC.

The J gene is TRBJ2-5, the V gene TRBV5-1; 10 positions match TRBD1. Germline CDR1 is SGHRS and CDR2 is YFSETQ. CDR3 length equals 15 residues. V lost 0 bases and J lost 4; bases outside the gene matches: 3. The CDR3 region is CASSLAGQGGETQYF. The DNA for the CDR3 is TGCGCCAGCAGCTTGGCCGGACAGGGGGGAGAGACCCAGTACTTC. Looking up the rest from reference TRBV5-1 and TRBJ2-5 gives the full variable domain: KAGVTQTPRYLIKTRGQQVTLSCSPISGHRSVSWYQQTPGQGLQFLFEYFSETQRNKGNFPGRFSGRQFSNSRSEMNVSTLELGDSALYLCASSLAGQGGETQYFGPGTRLLVL.

Written as DNA, the CDR3 is TGTGCCAGCAGTTTGCCGGGAGGGGCGGCAGATACGCAGTATTTT. It codes for CASSLPGGAADTQYF. V and J are TRBV28 and TRBJ2-3; TRBD2 aligns across 8 bases. The germline V gene has CDR1 MDHEN and CDR2 SYDVKM. The CDR3 has 15 residues. Trimming took 3 bases from V and 4 from J; bases not matched to a gene: 6.

The rearrangement links TRBV2 to TRBJ1-4, with 10 bases that match TRBD1. V lost 1 base and J lost 7; bases outside the gene matches: 9. From germline, CDR1 is SNHLY and CDR2 FYNNEI. The CDR3 has 17 residues. CDR3 nucleotide sequence: TGTGCCAGCAGTGAAGGGACAGGGGGGCATCTAGGTGAAAAACTGTTTTTT. Translating it yields CASSEGTGGHLGEKLFF.

The rearrangement links TRBV6-1 to TRBJ1-5, with a tentative D call TRBD1 (6 bases). Germline values: CDR1 MNHNS, CDR2 SASEGT. The CDR3 loop spans 15 amino acids. CDR3 nucleotides: TGTGTCACTAGTATGGGGGACATGAGCAATCAGCCCCAGCATTTT. Translated: CVTSMGDMSNQPQHF.